This T cell receptor (beta chain) was recovered during a study of CD8 T cells in Susac syndrome. Remarks on this clonotype: Its antigen is currently unknown.

CD8+ and CD4+ T cells from blood underwent TCR beta sequencing, which was carried out in a high-throughput format. Negative isolation was used for CD8+ and CD4+ T cells, and FACS enrichment was applied to TEMRA cells. Study conclusions and caveats: Clonal expansion involving Susac CD8+ cells peaked in TEMRA cells and active patients.

RNA amounts of about 0.5 to 1 ug underwent reverse transcription with random hexamers. The CDR3 of TCR beta was amplified by immunoSEQ multiplex PCR across 54 Vbeta and 13 Jbeta. TCRdb itself ran the immunoSEQ multiplex PCR reads through MiXCR, one entry per CDR3 protein. This table has fewer than 90,000 distinct CDR3 sequences, under 95% appearing once. Germline V lookup: CDR1 ENHRY, CDR2 SYGVKD. This CDR3 contains 15 residues. Trimming pared 2 bases from V and 5 bases from J, leaving 12 bases between. The origin of this receptor is a human donor with Susac syndrome. Input material: CD8+ T cells from PBMCs. J is TRBJ2-2 and V is TRBV10-3; weak D call: TRBD1 (5 bases). CDR3 sequence reads: CAISEPGQETGELFF. CDR3 bases: TGTGCCATCAGTGAGCCAGGGCAAGAGACCGGGGAGCTGTTTTTT.